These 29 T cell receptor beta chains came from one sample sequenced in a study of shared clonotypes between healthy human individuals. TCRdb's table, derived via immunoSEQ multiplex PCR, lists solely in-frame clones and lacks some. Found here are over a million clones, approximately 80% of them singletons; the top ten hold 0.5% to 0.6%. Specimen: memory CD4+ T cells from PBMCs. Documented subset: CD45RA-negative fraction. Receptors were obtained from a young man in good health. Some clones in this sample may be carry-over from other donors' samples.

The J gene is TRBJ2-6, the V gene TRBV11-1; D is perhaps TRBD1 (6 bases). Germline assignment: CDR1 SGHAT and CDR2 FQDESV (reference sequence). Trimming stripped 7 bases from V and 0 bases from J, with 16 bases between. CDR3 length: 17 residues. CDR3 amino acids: CASTRGQGSSGANVLTF. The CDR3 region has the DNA TGTGCCAGCACCAGAGGCCAGGGGAGCTCTGGGGCCAACGTCCTGACTTTC.

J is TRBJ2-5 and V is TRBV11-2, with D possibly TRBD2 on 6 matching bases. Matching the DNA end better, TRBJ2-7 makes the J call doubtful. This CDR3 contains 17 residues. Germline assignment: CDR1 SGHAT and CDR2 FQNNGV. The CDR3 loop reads CASSLARAGLHSYEQYF. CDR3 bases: TGTGCCAGCAGCTTAGCCCGCGCGGGACTTCACTCCTACGAGCAGTACTTC.

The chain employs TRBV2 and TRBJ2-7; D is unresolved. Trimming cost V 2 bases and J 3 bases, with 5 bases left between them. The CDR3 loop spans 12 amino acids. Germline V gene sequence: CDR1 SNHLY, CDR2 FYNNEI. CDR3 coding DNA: TGTGCCAGCAGTGAACAGGACTACGAGCAGTACTTC. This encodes CASSEQDYEQYF. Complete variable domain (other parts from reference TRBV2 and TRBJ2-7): EPEVTQTPSHQVTQMGQEVILRCVPISNHLYFYWYRQILGQKVEFLVSFYNNEISEKSEIFDDQFSVERPDGSNFTLKIRSTKLEDSAMYFCASSEQDYEQYFGPGTRLTVT.

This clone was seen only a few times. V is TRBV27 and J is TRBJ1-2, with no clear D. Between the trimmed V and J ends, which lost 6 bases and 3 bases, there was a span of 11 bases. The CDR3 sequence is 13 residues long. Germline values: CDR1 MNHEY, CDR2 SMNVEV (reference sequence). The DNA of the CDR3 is TGTGCCAGCAGGATCCGGGAGGACTATGGCTACACCTTC. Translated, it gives CASRIREDYGYTF.

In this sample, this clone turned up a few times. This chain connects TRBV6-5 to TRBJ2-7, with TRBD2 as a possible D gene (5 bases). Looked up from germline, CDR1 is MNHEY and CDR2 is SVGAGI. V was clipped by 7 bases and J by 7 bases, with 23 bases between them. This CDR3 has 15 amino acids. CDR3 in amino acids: CASTLGSGGFEEQYF. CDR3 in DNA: TGTGCCAGCACCTTGGGGAGTGGTGGGTTTGAAGAGCAGTACTTC.

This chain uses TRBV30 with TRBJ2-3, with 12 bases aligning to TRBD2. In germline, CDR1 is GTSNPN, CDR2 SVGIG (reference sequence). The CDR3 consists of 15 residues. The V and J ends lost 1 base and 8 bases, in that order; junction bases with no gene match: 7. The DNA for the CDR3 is TGTGCCTGGAGTGGTGGACTAGCGGGGCGGGGTACGCAGTATTTT. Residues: CAWSGGLAGRGTQYF.

CDR3 in amino acids: CASSVQSSTDTQYF. As DNA, the CDR3 is TGTGCCAGCAGCGTACAGTCTTCGACAGATACGCAGTATTTT. This sequence joins TRBV9 and TRBJ2-3, with D uncertain. The ends were cut back, 1 base at V and 3 bases at J, with 9 bases in the middle. The CDR3 sequence is 14 residues long. The germline V gene encodes CDR1 SGDLS and CDR2 YYNGEE.

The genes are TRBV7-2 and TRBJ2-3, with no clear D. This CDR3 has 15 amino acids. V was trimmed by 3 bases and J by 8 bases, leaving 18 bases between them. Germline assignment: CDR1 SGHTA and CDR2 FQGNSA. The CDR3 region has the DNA TGTGCCAGCAGCTTTTCAGGATCGCGGCCGGGTACGCAGTATTTT. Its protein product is CASSFSGSRPGTQYF.

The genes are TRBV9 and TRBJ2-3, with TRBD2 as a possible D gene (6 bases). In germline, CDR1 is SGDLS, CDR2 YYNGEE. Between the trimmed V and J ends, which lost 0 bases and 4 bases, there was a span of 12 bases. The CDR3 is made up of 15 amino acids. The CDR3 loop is CASSVAGSHADTQYF. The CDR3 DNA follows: TGTGCCAGCAGCGTAGCCGGGAGTCACGCAGATACGCAGTATTTT.

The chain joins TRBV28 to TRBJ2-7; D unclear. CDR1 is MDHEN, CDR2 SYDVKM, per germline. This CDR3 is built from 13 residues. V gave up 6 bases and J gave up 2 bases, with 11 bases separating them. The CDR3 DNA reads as TGTGCCAGCAGCGAACATGGGGCCTACGAGCAGTACTTC. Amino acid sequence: CASSEHGAYEQYF.

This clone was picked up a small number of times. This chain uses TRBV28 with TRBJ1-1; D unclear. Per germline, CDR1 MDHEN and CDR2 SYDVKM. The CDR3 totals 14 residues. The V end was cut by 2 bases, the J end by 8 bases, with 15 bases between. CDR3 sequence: CASSLTALGLEAFF. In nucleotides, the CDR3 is TGTGCCAGCAGTTTAACAGCCTTGGGATTGGAAGCTTTCTTT.

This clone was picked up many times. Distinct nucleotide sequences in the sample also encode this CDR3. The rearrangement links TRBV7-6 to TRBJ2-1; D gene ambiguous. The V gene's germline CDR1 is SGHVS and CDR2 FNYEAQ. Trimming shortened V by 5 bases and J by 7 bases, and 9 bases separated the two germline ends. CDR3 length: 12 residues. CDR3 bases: TGTGCCAGCAGCCCACCCCTTAATGAGCAGTTCTTC. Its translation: CASSPPLNEQFF.

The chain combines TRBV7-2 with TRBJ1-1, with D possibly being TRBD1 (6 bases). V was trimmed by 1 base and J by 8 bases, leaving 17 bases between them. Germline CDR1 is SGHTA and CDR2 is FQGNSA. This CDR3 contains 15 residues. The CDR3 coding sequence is TGTGCCAGCAGCTTAGATGTTTCCAGGGGAAGGGAAGCTTTCTTT. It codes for CASSLDVSRGREAFF.

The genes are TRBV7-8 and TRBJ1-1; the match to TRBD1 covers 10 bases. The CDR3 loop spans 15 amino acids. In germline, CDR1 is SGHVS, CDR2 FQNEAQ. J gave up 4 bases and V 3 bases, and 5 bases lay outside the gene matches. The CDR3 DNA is TGTGCCAGCAGCTTTGGGGACAGGGGTTCCACTGAAGCTTTCTTT. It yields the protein CASSFGDRGSTEAFF.

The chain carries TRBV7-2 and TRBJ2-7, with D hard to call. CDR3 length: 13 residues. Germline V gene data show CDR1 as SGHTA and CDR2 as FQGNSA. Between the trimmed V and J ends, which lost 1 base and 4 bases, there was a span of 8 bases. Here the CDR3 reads CASSLVGRYEQYF. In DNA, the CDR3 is TGTGCCAGCAGCTTAGTCGGGCGGTACGAGCAGTACTTC.

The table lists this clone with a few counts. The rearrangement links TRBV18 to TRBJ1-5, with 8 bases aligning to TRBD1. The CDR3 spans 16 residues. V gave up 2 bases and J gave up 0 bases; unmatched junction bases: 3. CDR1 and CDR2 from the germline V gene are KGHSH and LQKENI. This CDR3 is CASSPDRGYSNQPQHF. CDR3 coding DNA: TGTGCCAGCTCACCAGACAGGGGATATAGCAATCAGCCCCAGCATTTT. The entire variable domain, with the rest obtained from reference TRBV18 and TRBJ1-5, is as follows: NAGVMQNPRHLVRRRGQEARLRCSPMKGHSHVYWYRQLPEEGLKFMVYLQKENIIDESGMPKERFSAEFPKEGPSILRIQQVVRGDSAAYFCASSPDRGYSNQPQHFGDGTRLSIL.

The DNA of the CDR3 is TGTGCCAGCAGCTTGGCAGGGTGGGGGCGCAAAAACATTCAGTACTTC. Translating gives CASSLAGWGRKNIQYF. The V and J genes are TRBV5-6 and TRBJ2-4; D possibly corresponds to TRBD1 (6 bases). Germline lookup yields CDR1 SGHDT and CDR2 YYEEEE. The V gene lost 0 bases and the J gene lost 3 bases, with 13 bases spanning the gap. This CDR3 is 16 amino acids long.

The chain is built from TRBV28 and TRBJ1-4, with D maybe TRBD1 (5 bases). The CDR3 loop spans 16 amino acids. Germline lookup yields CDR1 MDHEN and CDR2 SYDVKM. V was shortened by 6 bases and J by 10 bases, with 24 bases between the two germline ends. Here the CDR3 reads CASREPGLTLSGKLFF. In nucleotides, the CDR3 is TGTGCCAGCAGAGAACCGGGACTTACTCTTTCCGGAAAACTGTTTTTT.

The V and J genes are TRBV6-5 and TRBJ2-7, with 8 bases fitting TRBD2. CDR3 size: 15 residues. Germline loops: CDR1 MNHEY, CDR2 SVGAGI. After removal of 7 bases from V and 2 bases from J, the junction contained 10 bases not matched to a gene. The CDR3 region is CASISSGTCAYEQYF. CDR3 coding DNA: TGTGCCAGCATCAGTAGCGGGACCTGCGCCTACGAGCAGTACTTC.

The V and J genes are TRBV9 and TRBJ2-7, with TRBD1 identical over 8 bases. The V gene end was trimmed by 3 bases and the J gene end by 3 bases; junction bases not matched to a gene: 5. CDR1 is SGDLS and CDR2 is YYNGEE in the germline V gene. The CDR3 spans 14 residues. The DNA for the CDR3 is TGTGCCAGCAGCGCGACAGGGGTAGGCTACGAGCAGTACTTC. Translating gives CASSATGVGYEQYF.

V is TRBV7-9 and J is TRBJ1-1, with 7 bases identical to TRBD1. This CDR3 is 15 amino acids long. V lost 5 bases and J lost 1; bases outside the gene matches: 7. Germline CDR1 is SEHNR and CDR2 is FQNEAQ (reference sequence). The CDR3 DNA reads TGTGCCAGCAGCGCAGTGGGACAGCCGAACACTGAAGCTTTCTTT. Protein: CASSAVGQPNTEAFF.

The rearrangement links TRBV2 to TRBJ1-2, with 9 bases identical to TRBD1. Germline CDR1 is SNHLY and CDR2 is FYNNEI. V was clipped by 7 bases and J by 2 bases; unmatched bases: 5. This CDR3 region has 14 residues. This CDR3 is CASTWDRVNYGYTF. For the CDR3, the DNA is TGTGCCAGCACATGGGACAGGGTGAACTATGGCTACACCTTC.

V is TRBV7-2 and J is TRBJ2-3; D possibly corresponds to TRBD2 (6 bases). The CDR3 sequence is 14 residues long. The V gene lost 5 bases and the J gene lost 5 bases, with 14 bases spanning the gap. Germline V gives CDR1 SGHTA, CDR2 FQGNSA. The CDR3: CASSPTSRGDTQYF. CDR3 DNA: TGTGCCAGCAGCCCTACTAGCCGGGGAGATACGCAGTATTTT. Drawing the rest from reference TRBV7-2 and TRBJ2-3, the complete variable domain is GAGVSQSPSNKVTEKGKDVELRCDPISGHTALYWYRQSLGQGLEFLIYFQGNSAPDKSGLPSDRFSAERTGGSVSTLTIQRTQQEDSAVYLCASSPTSRGDTQYFGPGTRLTVL.

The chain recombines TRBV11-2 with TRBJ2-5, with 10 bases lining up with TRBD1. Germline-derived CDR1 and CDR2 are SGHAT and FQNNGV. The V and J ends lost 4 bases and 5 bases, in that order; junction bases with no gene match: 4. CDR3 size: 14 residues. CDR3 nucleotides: TGTGCCAGCAGCTCGACAGGGGGCGTCGAGACCCAGTACTTC. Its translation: CASSSTGGVETQYF.

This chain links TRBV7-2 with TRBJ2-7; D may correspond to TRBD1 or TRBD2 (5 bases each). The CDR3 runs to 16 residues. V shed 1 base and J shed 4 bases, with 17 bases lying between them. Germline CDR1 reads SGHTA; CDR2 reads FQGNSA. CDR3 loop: CASSLGRWDLGYEQYF. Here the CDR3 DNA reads TGTGCCAGCAGCTTAGGCAGGTGGGACCTCGGGTACGAGCAGTACTTC.

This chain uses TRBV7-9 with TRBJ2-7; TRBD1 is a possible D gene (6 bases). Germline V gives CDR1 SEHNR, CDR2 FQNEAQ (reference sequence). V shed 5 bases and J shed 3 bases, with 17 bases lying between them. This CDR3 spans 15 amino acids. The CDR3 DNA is TGTGCCAGCAGCCTATACCGGGACACTGACTACGAGCAGTACTTC. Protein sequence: CASSLYRDTDYEQYF.

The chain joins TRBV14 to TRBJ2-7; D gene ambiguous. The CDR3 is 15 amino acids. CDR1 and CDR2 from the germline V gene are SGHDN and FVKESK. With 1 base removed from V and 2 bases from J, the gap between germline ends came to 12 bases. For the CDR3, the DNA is TGTGCCAGCAGCCAAGGATTGATGGGGACCTACGAGCAGTACTTC. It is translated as CASSQGLMGTYEQYF.

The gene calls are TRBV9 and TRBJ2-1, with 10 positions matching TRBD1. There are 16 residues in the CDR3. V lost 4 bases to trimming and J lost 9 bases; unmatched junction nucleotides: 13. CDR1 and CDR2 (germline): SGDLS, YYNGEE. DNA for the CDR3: TGTGCCAGCAGCCGTTCCGGGGACAGGGGACTGAGTGAGCAGTTCTTC. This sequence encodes CASSRSGDRGLSEQFF.

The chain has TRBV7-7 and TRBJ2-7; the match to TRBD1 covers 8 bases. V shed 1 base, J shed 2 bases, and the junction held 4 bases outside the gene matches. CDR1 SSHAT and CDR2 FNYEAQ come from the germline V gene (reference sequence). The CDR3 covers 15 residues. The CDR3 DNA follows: TGTGCCAGCAGCTTAGGACAGGGGACTCCCTACGAGCAGTACTTC. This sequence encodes CASSLGQGTPYEQYF. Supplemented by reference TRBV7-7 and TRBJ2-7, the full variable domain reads GAGVSQSPRYKVTKRGQDVTLRCDPISSHATLYWYQQALGQGPEFLTYFNYEAQPDKSGLPSDRFSAERPEGSISTLTIQRTEQRDSAMYRCASSLGQGTPYEQYFGPGTRLTVT.